Listed below are T cell receptor beta chains from one sample, sequenced in a study of blood T cell repertoires in COVID-19. Only in-frame clones appear in the TCRdb table, and some are missing; sequencing was by immunoSEQ multiplex PCR. The table records fewer than 25,000 clones, 87% of them present only once. Sequenced input: peripheral blood. The origin of the receptors is a human donor with active COVID-19. The donor label of this sample is uncertain. CDR3s include the opening cysteine and the closing phenylalanine or tryptophan. D genes are given only for firm matches. Clone size is shown for a subset of rows, as once, few, many or a class of expanded clone.

clone size,V gene,J gene,D gene,CDR3 DNA,CDR3 protein
.,TRBV5-1,TRBJ2-3,TRBD2,TGCGCCAGCAGCCCTGGTGCTAGCGGGGGGCCTAGCACAGATACGCAGTATTTT,CASSPGASGGPSTDTQYF
.,TRBV7-6,TRBJ2-5,TRBD2,TGTGCCAGCAGCCCCTTCGGGGGGGCCGGAGAGACCCAGTACTTC,CASSPFGGAGETQYF
.,TRBV7-8,TRBJ2-1,TRBD2,TGTGCCAGCAGCCTAACTTCGACTAGCTTATGGTTCTTC,CASSLTSTSLWFF
.,TRBV15,TRBJ2-3,.,TGTGCCACCGCGGACGTCAGGGGAGATACGCAGTATTTT,CATADVRGDTQYF
.,TRBV5-4,TRBJ1-3,.,TGTGCCAGCAGCCTGGACGCCGGCTCTGGAAACACCATATATTTT,CASSLDAGSGNTIYF
.,TRBV19,TRBJ2-5,TRBD2,TGTGCCAGTAGTATAGAAAGGCGGGAGGCGGAGACCCAGTACTTC,CASSIERREAETQYF
.,TRBV10-3,TRBJ2-7,.,TGTGCCATCAGTGAGTCGACTAGCTCCTACGAGCAGTACTTC,CAISESTSSYEQYF
few,TRBV5-1,TRBJ1-2,.,TGCGCCAGCAGCACCGCAGGGGAATATGGCTACACCTTC,CASSTAGEYGYTF
.,TRBV10-3,TRBJ2-1,TRBD1,TGTGCCATCAGTGAGAAGGGTGACAGGGGGCACTACAATGAGCAGTTCTTC,CAISEKGDRGHYNEQFF
.,TRBV24-1,TRBJ1-5,.,TGTGCCAGAAACCCGGAGTATAGCAATCAGCCCCAGCATTTT,CARNPEYSNQPQHF
.,TRBV5-1,TRBJ1-4,TRBD1,TGCGCCAGCAGCCCTACAGGGGCTCCTAATGAAAAACTGTTTTTT,CASSPTGAPNEKLFF
.,TRBV28,TRBJ1-2,TRBD1,TGTGCCAGCAGATCTCCTGGACAGGGGGCTGAGGTTGGCTATGGCTACACCTTC,CASRSPGQGAEVGYGYTF
.,TRBV19,TRBJ2-1,.,TGTGCCAGTAGTATAGATAGAACGGTCAATGAGCAGTTCTTC,CASSIDRTVNEQFF
.,TRBV7-2,TRBJ2-1,TRBD1,TGTGCCAGCAGCTTAGGGACAGGGGGTCGCGGTGAGCAGTTCTTC,CASSLGTGGRGEQFF
.,TRBV7-8,TRBJ2-7,.,TGTGCCAGCAGCGAGACAAATAACTTGGGCTCCTACGAGCAGTACTTC,CASSETNNLGSYEQYF
.,TRBV18,TRBJ2-7,TRBD1,TGTGCCAGCTCACCTCGGACAGGTTCACGGTACGAGCAGTACTTC,CASSPRTGSRYEQYF
once,TRBV18,TRBJ1-1,.,TGTGCCAGCTCGGGCGGGGTGAACACTGAAGCTTTCTTT,CASSGGVNTEAFF
.,TRBV10-2,TRBJ1-5,TRBD1,TGCGCCAGCAGACAGGGGACCAATCAGCCCCAGCATTTT,CASRQGTNQPQHF
once,TRBV4-1,TRBJ2-7,TRBD2,TGCGCCAGCAGCCAAGATGCTAGCGGCTACGAGCAGTACTTC,CASSQDASGYEQYF
.,TRBV19,TRBJ2-5,.,TGTGCCAGTAGTGTACAGGTACCGGGGACCCAGTACTTC,CASSVQVPGTQYF
.,TRBV6-5,TRBJ2-1,TRBD2,TGTGCCAGCAGATTAGCGGGAGGATACAATGAGCAGTTCTTC,CASRLAGGYNEQFF
.,TRBV3-1/TRBV3-2,TRBJ2-7,.,TGTGCCAGCAGCCAAGGAATGGGGGGGGGCGCCCTGTACTTC,CASSQGMGGGALYF
.,TRBV29-1,TRBJ1-4,.,TGCAGCGCCACACGAGCAGGGGCGGCTAATGAAAAACTGTTTTTT,CSATRAGAANEKLFF
.,TRBV30,TRBJ2-1,TRBD2,TGTGCCTGGAGTGGGGCGGGGGGGATATACAATGAGCAGTTCTTC,CAWSGAGGIYNEQFF
.,TRBV5-6,TRBJ2-1,TRBD1,TGTGCCAGCAGCTTGGGACAGGGATACGGTAATGAGCAGTTCTTC,CASSLGQGYGNEQFF
.,TRBV6-2/TRBV6-3,TRBJ2-1,TRBD2,TGTGCCAGCAGTTACCACCTAGCGGGAGACTACAATGAGCAGTTCTTC,CASSYHLAGDYNEQFF
.,TRBV2,TRBJ1-2,.,TGTGCCAGCAGTGCTGGAGGAGCCCTCTATGGCTACACCTTC,CASSAGGALYGYTF
.,TRBV30,TRBJ2-7,.,TGTGCCTGGAGGCAGGTCGGTCGCGAGCAGTACTTC,CAWRQVGREQYF
.,TRBV7-2,TRBJ2-5,.,TGTGCCAGCAGCTTCGGAGAGACCCAGTACTTC,CASSFGETQYF
.,TRBV7-2,TRBJ2-3,TRBD2,TGTGCCAGCACCCCCAGGGCGGGGGGTGATACGCAGTATTTT,CASTPRAGGDTQYF
.,TRBV10-3,TRBJ2-1,TRBD2,TGTGCCATAAGGGAAGGCGGGAGTAATGAGCAGTTCTTC,CAIREGGSNEQFF
.,TRBV5-4,TRBJ2-5,TRBD2,TGTGCCAGCAGCGGTGAAAAGCGGGGCCAAGAGACCCAGTACTTC,CASSGEKRGQETQYF
.,TRBV5-1,TRBJ1-1,TRBD1,TGCGCCAGCAGCGCCGGGACAGGGTATGGGAACACTGAAGCTTTCTTT,CASSAGTGYGNTEAFF
.,TRBV28,TRBJ2-7,TRBD2,TGTGCCAGCAGTTTATTAGGCGGGAGGCAACGCGAGCAGTACTTC,CASSLLGGRQREQYF
.,TRBV5-4,TRBJ2-5,.,TGTGCCAGCAGCCAGGGAGAGACCCAGTACTTC,CASSQGETQYF
.,TRBV30,TRBJ2-2,TRBD1,TGTGCCTGGAGTAACCGGGACAGGGGGACAACCAGCACCGGGGAGCTGTTTTTT,CAWSNRDRGTTSTGELFF
.,TRBV6-1,TRBJ1-4,.,TGTGCCAGCAGTGAAGGGTGGGGGACAACAACTAATGAAAAACTGTTTTTT,CASSEGWGTTTNEKLFF
.,TRBV25-1,TRBJ2-3,TRBD2,TGTGCCAGCAGTGAATACGGGGGGGTAGATACGCAGTATTTT,CASSEYGGVDTQYF
few,TRBV6-1,TRBJ1-5,.,TGTGCCAGCAGTGATGGGTCGGGGTCACGGCAGCCCCAGCATTTT,CASSDGSGSRQPQHF
.,TRBV28,TRBJ2-7,.,TGTGCCAGCAGTTTATCACCAGGGTCACACGTAGGGAGGTTGTCGGTACAGTACTTC,CASSLSPGSHVGRLSVQYF
.,TRBV5-1,TRBJ2-5,TRBD1,TGCGCCAGCAGCCCGACAGGGACCGAGACCCAGTACTTC,CASSPTGTETQYF
.,TRBV7-2,TRBJ2-2,TRBD2,TGTGCCAGCAGCTTATTTCCTAGCGGGACCTGGGGGACCGGGGAGCTGTTTTTT,CASSLFPSGTWGTGELFF
.,TRBV19,TRBJ2-7,TRBD1,TGTGCCAGTGGACAGGGGAATCCCTACGAGCAGTACTTC,CASGQGNPYEQYF
.,TRBV13,TRBJ1-1,.,TGTGCCAGCAGCCCGGGGCAGGGACTGAGGACTGAAGCTTTCTTT,CASSPGQGLRTEAFF
.,TRBV4-1,TRBJ2-5,TRBD2,TGCGCCAGCAGCCAGATGGGACTAGCGGCGCAAGAGACCCAGTACTTC,CASSQMGLAAQETQYF
.,TRBV6-2/TRBV6-3,TRBJ1-3,.,TGTGCCAGCAGTTATAGTCGAGCGGGAAACACCATATATTTT,CASSYSRAGNTIYF
.,TRBV2,TRBJ2-3,.,TGTGCCAGCAAAACTTTCGAGGGGGGGGATACGCAGTATTTT,CASKTFEGGDTQYF
.,TRBV7-8,TRBJ2-5,TRBD2,TGTGCCTCTACTCATTCGGGGACTAGCGGAGAAAAAGAGACCCAGTACTTC,CASTHSGTSGEKETQYF
.,TRBV28,TRBJ2-7,.,TGTGCCAGCAGTAGACCCGGGAAGTACGAGCAGTACTTC,CASSRPGKYEQYF
.,TRBV3-1/TRBV3-2,TRBJ1-4,.,TGTGCCAGCAGCCAAGTCGGGGAACGGCCTAGCAAGCGAACTAATGAAAAACTGTTTTTT,CASSQVGERPSKRTNEKLFF
.,TRBV19,TRBJ2-7,.,TGTGCCAGTAGTTCCGACCGTACAGGGCCCAACGAGCAGTACTTC,CASSSDRTGPNEQYF
few,TRBV19,TRBJ1-2,.,TGTGCCAGTAGCACCCTCGGGGGAACTAACTATGGCTACACCTTC,CASSTLGGTNYGYTF
.,TRBV27,TRBJ1-5,.,TGTGCCAGCAGTCACAACAGGGAAAATCAGCCCCAGCATTTT,CASSHNRENQPQHF
.,TRBV4-2,TRBJ2-7,.,TGTGCCAGCAGCCAAGATTGGGGCGGTAGCTCCTACGAGCAGTACTTC,CASSQDWGGSSYEQYF
once,TRBV28,TRBJ1-5,TRBD1,TGTGCCAGCAGTCTCCGACAGGGTCGACATCAGCCCCAGCATTTT,CASSLRQGRHQPQHF
.,TRBV7-9,TRBJ2-3,.,TGTGCCAGCAGCGGTCGGGGGAGCACAGATACGCAGTATTTT,CASSGRGSTDTQYF
few,TRBV9,TRBJ1-2,.,TGTGCCAGCAGCGCAAGTTGGGGGCGTAGGGAAGTCTACACCTTC,CASSASWGRREVYTF
.,TRBV5-3,TRBJ2-3,TRBD2,TGTGCCAGAAGCTCAGAGACTAGCGGGAGACCAGATACGCAGTATTTT,CARSSETSGRPDTQYF
.,TRBV7-6,TRBJ2-2,TRBD1,TGTGCCAGCAGCCCTTTTAACAGGGGAGAGACCGGGGAGCTGTTTTTT,CASSPFNRGETGELFF